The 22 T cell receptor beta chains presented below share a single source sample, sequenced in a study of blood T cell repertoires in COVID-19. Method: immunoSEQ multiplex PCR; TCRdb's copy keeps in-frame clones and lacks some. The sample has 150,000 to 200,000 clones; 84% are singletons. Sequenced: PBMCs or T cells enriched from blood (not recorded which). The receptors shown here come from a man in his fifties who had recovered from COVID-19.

CDR3 in amino acids: CASSIQGAGGYTF. CDR3 coding DNA: TGCGCCAGCAGTATACAGGGGGCCGGCGGCTACACCTTC. This sequence joins TRBV5-1 and TRBJ1-2, with 9 bases aligning to TRBD1. With V trimmed by 5 bases and J by 8 bases, 7 bases remained unmatched. The germline V gene has CDR1 SGHRS and CDR2 YFSETQ. CDR3 length equals 13 residues.

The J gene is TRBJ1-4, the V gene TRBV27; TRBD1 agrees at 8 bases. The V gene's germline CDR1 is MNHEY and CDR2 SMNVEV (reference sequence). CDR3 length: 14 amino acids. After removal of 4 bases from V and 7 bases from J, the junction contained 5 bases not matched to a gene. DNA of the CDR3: TGTGCCAGCAGTTCGGCCGGGACAGGTGAAAAACTGTTTTTT. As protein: CASSSAGTGEKLFF.

The CDR3 protein is CASSPRDRGSYEQYF. CDR3 coding DNA: TGTGCCAGCAGCCCCCGGGACAGGGGCTCCTACGAGCAGTACTTC. This chain joins TRBV2 and TRBJ2-7, with 10 bases fitting TRBD1. Germline loops: CDR1 SNHLY, CDR2 FYNNEI. CDR3 length: 15 amino acids. V lost 6 bases, J lost 0 bases, and 5 bases stayed unmatched. Variable domain in full (rest from reference TRBV2 and TRBJ2-7): EPEVTQTPSHQVTQMGQEVILRCVPISNHLYFYWYRQILGQKVEFLVSFYNNEISEKSEIFDDQFSVERPDGSNFTLKIRSTKLEDSAMYFCASSPRDRGSYEQYFGPGTRLTVT.

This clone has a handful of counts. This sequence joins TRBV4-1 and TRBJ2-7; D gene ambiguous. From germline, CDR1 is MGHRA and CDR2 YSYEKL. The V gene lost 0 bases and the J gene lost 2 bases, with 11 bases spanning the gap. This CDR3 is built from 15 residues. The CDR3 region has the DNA TGCGCCAGCAGCCAAGATCGGGTAGGCCCCTACGAGCAGTACTTC. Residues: CASSQDRVGPYEQYF.

The chain's CDR3 is CASSVTGFSGNTIYF. CDR3 nucleotide sequence: TGTGCCAGCAGCGTCACAGGGTTCTCTGGAAACACCATATATTTT. The V gene is TRBV9, the J gene TRBJ1-3; a possible D gene is TRBD1 (6 bases). Germline V gene sequence: CDR1 SGDLS, CDR2 YYNGEE. The CDR3 runs to 15 residues. Trimming cost V 2 bases and J 0 bases, with 9 bases left between them.

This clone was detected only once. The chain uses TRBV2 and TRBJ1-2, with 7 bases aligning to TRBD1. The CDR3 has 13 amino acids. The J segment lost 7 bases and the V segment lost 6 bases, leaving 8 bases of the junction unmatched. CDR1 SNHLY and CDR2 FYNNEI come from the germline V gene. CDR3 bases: TGTGCCAGCAGGACCCTACAGGGGTCTGGCTACACCTTC. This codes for CASRTLQGSGYTF.

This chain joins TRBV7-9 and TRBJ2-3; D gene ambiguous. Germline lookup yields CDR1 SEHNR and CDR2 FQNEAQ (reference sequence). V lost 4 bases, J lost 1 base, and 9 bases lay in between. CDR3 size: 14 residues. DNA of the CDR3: TGTGCCAGCAGCTATTACCGAGGCACAGATACGCAGTATTTT. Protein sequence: CASSYYRGTDTQYF. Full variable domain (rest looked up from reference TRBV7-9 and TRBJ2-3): DTGVSQNPRHKITKRGQNVTFRCDPISEHNRLYWYRQTLGQGPEFLTYFQNEAQLEKSRLLSDRFSAERPKGSFSTLEIQRTEQGDSAMYLCASSYYRGTDTQYFGPGTRLTVL.

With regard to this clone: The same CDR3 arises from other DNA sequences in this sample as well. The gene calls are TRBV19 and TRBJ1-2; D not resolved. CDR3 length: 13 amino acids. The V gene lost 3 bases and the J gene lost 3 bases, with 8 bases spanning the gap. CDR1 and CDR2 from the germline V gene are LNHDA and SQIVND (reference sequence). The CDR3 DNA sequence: TGTGCCAGTAGTATCCGCGGGGACTATGGCTACACCTTC. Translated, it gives CASSIRGDYGYTF.

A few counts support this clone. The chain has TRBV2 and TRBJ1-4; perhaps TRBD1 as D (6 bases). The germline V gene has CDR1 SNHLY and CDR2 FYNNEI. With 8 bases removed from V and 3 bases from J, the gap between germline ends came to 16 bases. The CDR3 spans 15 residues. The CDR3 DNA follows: TGTGCCAGCTCCCCGGGAGGGGGTGCTAATGAAAAACTGTTTTTT. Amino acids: CASSPGGGANEKLFF.

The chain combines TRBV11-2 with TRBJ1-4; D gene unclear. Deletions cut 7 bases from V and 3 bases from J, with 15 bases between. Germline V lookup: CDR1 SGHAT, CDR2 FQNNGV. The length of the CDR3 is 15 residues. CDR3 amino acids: CASTSRGVSNEKLFF. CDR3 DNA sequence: TGTGCCAGCACCTCCCGTGGAGTCTCTAATGAAAAACTGTTTTTT.

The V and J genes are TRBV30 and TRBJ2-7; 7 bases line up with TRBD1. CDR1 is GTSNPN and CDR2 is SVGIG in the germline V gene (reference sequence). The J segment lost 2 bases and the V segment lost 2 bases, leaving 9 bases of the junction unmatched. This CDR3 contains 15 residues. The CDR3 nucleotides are TGTGCCTGGAGTTCAGGGCGGCAGGGGGCCTACGAGCAGTACTTC. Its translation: CAWSSGRQGAYEQYF.

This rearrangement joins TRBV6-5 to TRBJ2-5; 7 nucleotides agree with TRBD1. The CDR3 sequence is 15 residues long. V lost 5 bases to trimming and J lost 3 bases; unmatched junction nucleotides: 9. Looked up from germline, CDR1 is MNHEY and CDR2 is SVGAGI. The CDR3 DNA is TGTGCCAGCAGTCGCCCAGGGACAGCTGAAGAGACCCAGTACTTC. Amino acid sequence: CASSRPGTAEETQYF.

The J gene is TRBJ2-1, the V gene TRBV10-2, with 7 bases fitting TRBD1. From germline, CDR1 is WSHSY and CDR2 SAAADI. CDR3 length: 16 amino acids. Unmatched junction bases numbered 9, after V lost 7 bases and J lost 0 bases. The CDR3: CASTITGASSYNEQFF. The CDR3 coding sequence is TGCGCCAGCACCATAACAGGGGCAAGCTCCTACAATGAGCAGTTCTTC.

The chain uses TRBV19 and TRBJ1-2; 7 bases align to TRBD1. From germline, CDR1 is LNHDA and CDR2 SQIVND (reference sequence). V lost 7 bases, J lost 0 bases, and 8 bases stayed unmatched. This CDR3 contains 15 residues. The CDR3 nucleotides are TGTGCCAGTACCACGACAGGGCCGTCTAACTATGGCTACACCTTC. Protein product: CASTTTGPSNYGYTF.

The CDR3 loop reads CASSGGQGNSGANVLTF. The CDR3 DNA reads TGTGCCAGCAGCGGTGGACAGGGAAACTCTGGGGCCAACGTCCTGACTTTC. The J gene is TRBJ2-6, the V gene TRBV7-2; 8 bases fit TRBD1. The CDR3 totals 17 residues. V was pared by 5 bases and J by 0 bases, with 6 bases of the junction left unmatched. CDR1 is SGHTA, CDR2 FQGNSA, per germline. Looking up the rest from reference TRBV7-2 and TRBJ2-6 gives the full variable domain: GAGVSQSPSNKVTEKGKDVELRCDPISGHTALYWYRQSLGQGLEFLIYFQGNSAPDKSGLPSDRFSAERTGGSVSTLTIQRTQQEDSAVYLCASSGGQGNSGANVLTFGAGSRLTVL.

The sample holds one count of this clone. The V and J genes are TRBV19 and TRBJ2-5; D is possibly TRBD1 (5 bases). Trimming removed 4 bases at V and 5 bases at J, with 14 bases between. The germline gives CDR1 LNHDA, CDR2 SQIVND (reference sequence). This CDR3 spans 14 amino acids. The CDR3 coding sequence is TGTGCCAGTAGTACGTTAAGACAGCAGGAGACCCAGTACTTC. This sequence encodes CASSTLRQQETQYF.

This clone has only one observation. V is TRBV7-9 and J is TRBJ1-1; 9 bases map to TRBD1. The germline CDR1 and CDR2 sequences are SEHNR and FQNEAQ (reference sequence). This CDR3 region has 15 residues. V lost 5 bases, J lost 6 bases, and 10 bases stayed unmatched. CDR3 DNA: TGTGCCAGCAGCCCAAGGGGACAGGGTAATTCTGAAGCTTTCTTT. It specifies CASSPRGQGNSEAFF.

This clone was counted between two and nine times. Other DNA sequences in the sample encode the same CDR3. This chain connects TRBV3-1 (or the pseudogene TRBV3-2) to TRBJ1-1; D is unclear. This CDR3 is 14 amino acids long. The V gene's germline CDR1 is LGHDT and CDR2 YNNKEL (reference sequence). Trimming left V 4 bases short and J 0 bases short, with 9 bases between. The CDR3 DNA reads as TGTGCCAGCAGCCCGGGAGGAATGAACACTGAAGCTTTCTTT. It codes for CASSPGGMNTEAFF.

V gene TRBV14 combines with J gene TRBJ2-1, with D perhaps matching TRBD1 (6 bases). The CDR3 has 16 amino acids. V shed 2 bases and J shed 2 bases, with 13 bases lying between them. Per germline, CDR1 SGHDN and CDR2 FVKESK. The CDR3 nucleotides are TGTGCCAGCAGCCAATACCAGGGGCTACCCTACAATGAGCAGTTCTTC. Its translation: CASSQYQGLPYNEQFF. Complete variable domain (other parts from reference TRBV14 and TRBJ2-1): EAGVTQFPSHSVIEKGQTVTLRCDPISGHDNLYWYRRVMGKEIKFLLHFVKESKQDESGMPNNRFLAERTGGTYSTLKVQPAELEDSGVYFCASSQYQGLPYNEQFFGPGTRLTVL.

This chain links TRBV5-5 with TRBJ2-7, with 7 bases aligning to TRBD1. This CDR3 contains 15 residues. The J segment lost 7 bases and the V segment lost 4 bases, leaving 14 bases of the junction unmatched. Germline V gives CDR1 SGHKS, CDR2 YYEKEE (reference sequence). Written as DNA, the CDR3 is TGTGCCAGCAGCGTTACCGGGACAGAGACTGGGGAGCAGTACTTC. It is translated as CASSVTGTETGEQYF. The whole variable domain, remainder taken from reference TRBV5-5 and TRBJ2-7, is DAGVTQSPTHLIKTRGQQVTLRCSPISGHKSVSWYQQVLGQGPQFIFQYYEKEERGRGNFPDRFSARQFPNYSSELNVNALLLGDSALYLCASSVTGTETGEQYFGPGTRLTVT.

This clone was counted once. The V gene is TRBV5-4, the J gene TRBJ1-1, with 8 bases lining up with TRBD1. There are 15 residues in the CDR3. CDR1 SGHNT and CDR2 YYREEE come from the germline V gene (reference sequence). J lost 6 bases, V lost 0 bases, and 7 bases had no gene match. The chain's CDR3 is CASSLGGQGGAEAFF. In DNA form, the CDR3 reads TGTGCCAGCAGCTTGGGTGGACAGGGAGGCGCTGAAGCTTTCTTT. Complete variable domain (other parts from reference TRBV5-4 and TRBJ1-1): ETGVTQSPTHLIKTRGQQVTLRCSSQSGHNTVSWYQQALGQGPQFIFQYYREEENGRGNFPPRFSGLQFPNYSSELNVNALELDDSALYLCASSLGGQGGAEAFFGQGTRLTVV.

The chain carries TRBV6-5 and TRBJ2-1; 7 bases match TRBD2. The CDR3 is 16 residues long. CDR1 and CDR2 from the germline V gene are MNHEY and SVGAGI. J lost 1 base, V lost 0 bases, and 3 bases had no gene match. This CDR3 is CASSYSISGSYNEQFF. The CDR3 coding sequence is TGTGCCAGCAGTTACTCGATTAGCGGGTCCTACAATGAGCAGTTCTTC.